These 29 T cell receptor beta chains were all obtained from the same sample, sequenced in a study of cytomegalovirus exposure and HLA in healthy donors. The PCR employed 60 Vbeta primers together with 13 Jbeta primers. Here immunoSEQ multiplex PCR was the method, and the copy in TCRdb shows in-frame clones only, minus some. The sample comprises roughly 140,000 clones, about two thirds of which are singletons, and more than 4% rests with the top ten. The sample consisted of PBMCs. Every receptor here comes from a man aged 60-69 years in good health and CMV-seronegative.

This chain joins TRBV28 and TRBJ2-1, with 7 nucleotides matching TRBD2. CDR1 MDHEN and CDR2 SYDVKM come from the germline V gene. This CDR3 has 16 residues. With 4 bases clipped from V and 0 bases from J, the junction kept 6 bases outside the gene matches. CDR3 DNA sequence: TGTGCCAGCAGTTCTACGCTAGCGGCCTCCTACAATGAGCAGTTCTTC. This sequence encodes CASSSTLAASYNEQFF.

In its sample, this clone was seen once. The rearrangement uses TRBV5-1 and TRBJ2-3, with a possible D match to TRBD1 (5 bases). The ends were cut back, 1 base at V and 0 bases at J, with 21 bases in the middle. Germline CDR1 reads SGHRS; CDR2 reads YFSETQ. CDR3 size: 19 residues. In DNA form, the CDR3 reads TGCGCCAGCAGCTTGCACCAACAGGCCCGGCTTTTGAGCACAGATACGCAGTATTTT. This translates into CASSLHQQARLLSTDTQYF.

This clone was picked up a small number of times. The gene calls are TRBV6-4 and TRBJ1-1; D remains ambiguous. The CDR3 is made up of 13 amino acids. Per germline, CDR1 MRHNA and CDR2 SNTAGT. V lost 3 bases and J lost 3, with 8 bases in between. The CDR3 nucleotides are TGTGCCAGCAGTGAGGGGAGGGACACTGAAGCTTTCTTT. Translating it yields CASSEGRDTEAFF.

This clone was seen a few times. The rearrangement joins TRBV19 to TRBJ1-2; a weak D match, TRBD1 (6 bases). The CDR3 sequence is 15 residues long. Germline lookup yields CDR1 LNHDA and CDR2 SQIVND (reference sequence). Deletions cut 3 bases from V and 3 bases from J, with 14 bases between. DNA for the CDR3: TGTGCCAGTAGTATGCCCCGGGAGGGGGACTATGGCTACACCTTC. This translates into CASSMPREGDYGYTF. Full variable domain (rest looked up from reference TRBV19 and TRBJ1-2): DGGITQSPKYLFRKEGQNVTLSCEQNLNHDAMYWYRQDPGQGLRLIYYSQIVNDFQKGDIAEGYSVSREKKESFPLTVTSAQKNPTAFYLCASSMPREGDYGYTFGSGTRLTVV.

In its sample, this clone was seen a few times. This chain connects TRBV27 to TRBJ2-3, with no clear D. The V end was cut by 3 bases, the J end by 0 bases, with 13 bases between. CDR1 is MNHEY, CDR2 SMNVEV, per germline (reference sequence). This CDR3 region has 16 residues. This chain's CDR3 is CASSFLRPGSTDTQYF. The CDR3 DNA sequence: TGTGCCAGCAGTTTTCTCAGGCCAGGAAGCACAGATACGCAGTATTTT.

The chain links TRBV28 to TRBJ2-2, with unresolved D. The V gene lost 6 bases and the J gene lost 6 bases, with 11 bases spanning the gap. This CDR3 is built from 13 residues. Germline CDR1 is MDHEN and CDR2 is SYDVKM. CDR3 protein: CASSRGEAGELFF. The CDR3 DNA follows: TGTGCCAGCAGCCGAGGAGAAGCCGGGGAGCTGTTTTTT.

This chain's CDR3 is CASSQYRQPNTGELFF. The CDR3 DNA reads as TGTGCCAGCAGCCAGTATAGACAACCGAACACCGGGGAGCTGTTTTTT. The V and J genes are TRBV5-8 and TRBJ2-2; the D is unclear. Germline V gene data show CDR1 as SGHTS and CDR2 as YDEGEE. Deletions cut 4 bases from V and 0 bases from J, with 13 bases between. The CDR3 is 16 residues long.

The gene calls are TRBV4-2 and TRBJ2-1; D uncertain. V lost 1 base, J lost 7 bases, and 14 bases lay in between. CDR3 length: 15 amino acids. The germline gives CDR1 LGHNA, CDR2 YNFKEQ. The chain's CDR3 is CASSQGERLTNEQFF. For the CDR3, the DNA is TGTGCCAGCAGCCAAGGAGAGAGACTTACTAATGAGCAGTTCTTC.

The rearrangement joins TRBV6-5 to TRBJ1-2, with a possible D match to TRBD1 (6 bases). Looked up from germline, CDR1 is MNHEY and CDR2 is SVGAGI. The CDR3 is 12 amino acids. V lost 10 bases, J lost 4 bases, and 13 bases lay in between. The CDR3 DNA reads TGTGCCACTCTACAGGGCTTCTATGGCTACACCTTC. Protein product: CATLQGFYGYTF.

The rearrangement uses TRBV5-6 and TRBJ2-2; a weak D match, TRBD1 (5 bases). Trimming took off 3 bases at V and 4 bases at J, with 7 bases between the two ends. Germline CDR1 and CDR2: SGHDT and YYEEEE. The CDR3 runs 13 residues. CDR3 coding DNA: TGTGCCAGCAGCTGGGGCTCCACCGGGGAGCTGTTTTTT. It yields the protein CASSWGSTGELFF.

V is TRBV6-5 and J is TRBJ2-7; 9 bases are shared with TRBD1. The junction had 6 bases not matched to a gene; V was cut back by 6 bases and J by 3 bases. The CDR3 contains 14 residues. CDR1 is MNHEY, CDR2 SVGAGI, per germline. This CDR3 is CASSRGTGIYEQYF. The CDR3 bases are TGTGCCAGCAGCCGGGGGACAGGGATCTACGAGCAGTACTTC.

This clone has a single count. At one boundary the junction diverges from the germline segment, which might be a read error. The V and J genes are TRBV27 and TRBJ2-7; maybe TRBD2 (5 bases). This CDR3 is built from 11 residues. Per the germline V gene, CDR1 is MNHEY and CDR2 is SMNVEV (reference sequence). CDR3 sequence (DNA): TGTGCCAGCAGAGGAGGCTACGGGCAGTACTTC. Residues: CASRGGYGQYF.

As concerns this clone: The sample carries other DNA sequences with the same CDR3. This chain links TRBV11-2 with TRBJ1-1, with D possibly being TRBD1 (6 bases). Germline V gene lookup returns CDR1 SGHAT and CDR2 FQNNGV. V lost 9 bases and J lost 5, with 28 bases in between. The CDR3 consists of 17 residues. CDR3 DNA sequence: TGTGCCAGTAGCCAAAATTCCGCCGGGGGGCGGGGGACTGAAGCTTTCTTT. Its protein is CASSQNSAGGRGTEAFF.

J is TRBJ2-7 and V is TRBV5-8; D possibly corresponds to TRBD2 (6 bases). The CDR3 totals 14 residues. The ends were cut back, 4 bases at V and 1 base at J, with 12 bases in the middle. The germline V gene has CDR1 SGHTS and CDR2 YDEGEE. The CDR3 protein is CASSPVGGSYEQYF. Here the CDR3 DNA reads TGTGCCAGCAGCCCGGTGGGAGGTTCCTACGAGCAGTACTTC. Looking up the rest from reference TRBV5-8 and TRBJ2-7 gives the full variable domain: EAGVTQSPTHLIKTRGQQATLRCSPISGHTSVYWYQQALGLGLQFLLWYDEGEERNRGNFPPRFSGRQFPNYSSELNVNALELEDSALYLCASSPVGGSYEQYFGPGTRLTVT.

The CDR3 region has the DNA TGTGCCAGCAGCCAAGATAGGCCAGGGGGAGGTTCACCCCTCCACTTT. Its translation is CASSQDRPGGGSPLHF. The rearrangement joins TRBV14 to TRBJ1-6; TRBD1 aligns across 7 bases. With V trimmed by 0 bases and J by 9 bases, 8 bases remained unmatched. Germline V CDR1 and CDR2: SGHDN, FVKESK. The CDR3 is 16 residues long. Combining the CDR3 with reference TRBV14 and TRBJ1-6 gives the whole variable domain EAGVTQFPSHSVIEKGQTVTLRCDPISGHDNLYWYRRVMGKEIKFLLHFVKESKQDESGMPNNRFLAERTGGTYSTLKVQPAELEDSGVYFCASSQDRPGGGSPLHFGNGTRLTVT.

The table lists this clone with a count of one. The CDR3 region is CASSSQGLAGGIGYNEQFF. The CDR3 DNA sequence: TGTGCCAGCAGCTCCCAAGGACTAGCGGGAGGAATCGGATACAATGAGCAGTTCTTC. The chain joins TRBV7-3 to TRBJ2-1; TRBD2 matches at 14 bases. The CDR3 spans 19 residues. From germline, CDR1 is SGHTA and CDR2 FQGTGA. V lost 4 bases, J lost 4 bases, and 12 bases stayed unmatched. The full variable domain, completed using reference TRBV7-3 and TRBJ2-1, is GAGVSQTPSNKVTEKGKYVELRCDPISGHTALYWYRQSLGQGPEFLIYFQGTGAADDSGLPNDRFFAVRPEGSVSTLKIQRTERGDSAVYLCASSSQGLAGGIGYNEQFFGPGTRLTVL.

The chain recombines TRBV11-2 with TRBJ2-5; D not certain. Germline CDR1 and CDR2: SGHAT and FQNNGV. V lost 1 base, J lost 2 bases, and 5 bases lay in between. The CDR3 consists of 13 residues. This CDR3 reads CASSLGLQETQYF. CDR3 in DNA: TGTGCCAGCAGCTTAGGTTTACAAGAGACCCAGTACTTC.

This clone appeared once. The chain joins TRBV2 to TRBJ2-3, with 8 bases identical to TRBD2. Per the germline V gene, CDR1 is SNHLY and CDR2 is FYNNEI. This CDR3 contains 14 residues. J was trimmed by 3 bases and V by 7 bases; bases with no gene match: 6. CDR3 protein: CASKVAGKTDTQYF. CDR3 nucleotide sequence: TGTGCCAGCAAGGTAGCGGGAAAAACAGATACGCAGTATTTT.

This clone has only a few counts. The CDR3 bases are TGTGCCATCGCCCGAGGGGGGGCAACGGATACGCAGTATTTT. Amino acids: CAIARGGATDTQYF. This chain links TRBV28 with TRBJ2-3, with a possible D match to TRBD2 (7 bases). The V gene's germline CDR1 is MDHEN and CDR2 SYDVKM. This CDR3 has 14 amino acids. V lost 10 bases and J lost 6, with 20 bases in between.

The chain is built from TRBV7-2 and TRBJ2-7, with 8 bases fitting TRBD2. Germline V gives CDR1 SGHTA, CDR2 FQGNSA. The V gene end was trimmed by 2 bases and the J gene end by 5 bases; junction bases not matched to a gene: 11. The CDR3 contains 16 residues. This chain's CDR3 is CASSLSPGAGEDEQYF. CDR3 in DNA: TGTGCCAGCAGCTTATCCCCAGGAGCGGGAGAGGACGAGCAGTACTTC.

For the CDR3, the DNA is TGTGCCATCAGTGAGAAGTTGAGGGGGCAGGGGAAAGATACGCAGTATTTT. This codes for CAISEKLRGQGKDTQYF. This chain uses TRBV10-3 with TRBJ2-3; 7 bases map to TRBD1. From germline, CDR1 is ENHRY and CDR2 SYGVKD. V lost 2 bases to trimming and J lost 5 bases; unmatched junction nucleotides: 13. This CDR3 has 17 residues.

This clone was detected only a few times. The rearrangement links TRBV12-5 to TRBJ1-1; tentative D call: TRBD1 (6 bases). CDR3 length equals 19 residues. Germline V lookup: CDR1 LGHNT, CDR2 FRNRAP. V lost 7 bases and J lost 1, with 28 bases in between. The CDR3 sequence: CASVHPSAGQSDQNTEAFF. As DNA, the CDR3 is TGTGCTAGTGTCCACCCTTCTGCAGGACAGTCTGATCAGAACACTGAAGCTTTCTTT.

The genes are TRBV6-6 and TRBJ1-2; D is perhaps TRBD1 (5 bases). Between the trimmed V and J ends, which lost 6 bases and 3 bases, there was a span of 14 bases. The germline gives CDR1 MNHNY, CDR2 SVGAGI (reference sequence). This CDR3 has 14 residues. Here the CDR3 reads CASSPTGGYYGYTF. In DNA form, the CDR3 reads TGTGCCAGCAGCCCCACCGGGGGGTACTATGGCTACACCTTC.

J is TRBJ1-2 and V is TRBV18; D remains ambiguous. CDR3 length equals 13 residues. CDR1 and CDR2 (germline): KGHSH, LQKENI. Trimming pared 2 bases from V and 4 bases from J, leaving 8 bases between. As DNA, the CDR3 is TGTGCCAGCTCACCAGAGACGGGCTATGGCTACACCTTC. This sequence encodes CASSPETGYGYTF.

The chain carries TRBV27 and TRBJ2-3, with 9 bases lining up with TRBD1. The germline CDR1 and CDR2 sequences are MNHEY and SMNVEV (reference sequence). CDR3 size: 18 residues. The trim removed 3 bases at V and 6 bases at J, leaving 16 bases unmatched. CDR3 DNA sequence: TGTGCCAGCAGTTTTCAGAAACCGGGACAGGGAAGCAGTGATACGCAGTATTTT. It translates to CASSFQKPGQGSSDTQYF.

The chain combines TRBV7-9 with TRBJ2-7; 9 bases map to TRBD1. From germline, CDR1 is SEHNR and CDR2 FQNEAQ (reference sequence). The trim removed 5 bases at V and 3 bases at J, leaving 5 bases unmatched. The CDR3 runs 14 residues. The CDR3 region has the DNA TGTGCCAGCAGCACGACAGGGGGTTTCTACGAGCAGTACTTC. Translation: CASSTTGGFYEQYF.

This rearrangement joins TRBV6-6 to TRBJ2-1; TRBD1 is a possible D gene (5 bases). V was pared by 1 base and J by 1 base, with 11 bases between. Germline V gene lookup returns CDR1 MNHNY and CDR2 SVGAGI (reference sequence). The length of the CDR3 is 16 residues. CDR3 loop: CASSYFTGWSYNEQFF. The DNA of the CDR3 is TGTGCCAGCAGTTACTTCACAGGATGGTCCTACAATGAGCAGTTCTTC.

The CDR3 bases are TGCGGTGGGCAGGCTAAAGCTGGAAACACCATATATTTT. Residues: CGGQAKAGNTIYF. This rearrangement joins TRBV29-1 to TRBJ1-3; D uncertain. The length of the CDR3 is 13 residues. The V gene's germline CDR1 is SQVTM and CDR2 ANQGSEA.

This rearrangement joins TRBV28 to TRBJ1-1, with unresolved D. V lost 2 bases and J lost 1, with 5 bases in between. The germline gives CDR1 MDHEN, CDR2 SYDVKM. CDR3 size: 13 residues. CDR3 sequence reads: CASSLKQNTEAFF. CDR3 DNA sequence: TGTGCCAGCAGTTTAAAGCAGAACACTGAAGCTTTCTTT.